This TCR beta chain was identified during a study of blood T cells in healthy people across ages. Whole-study findings and limits: Per-million-T-cell TCR beta diversity fell roughly linearly with age. Donor CMV status was unknown, possibly confounding expanded clonotype changes.

As for this clonotype: Its target is unknown.

The second PCR ran about 6 to 12 cycles with a sample-barcoded 5' primer and J-beta primers. One entry per CDR3 protein, called by TCRdb with MiXCR from the 5' RACE reads. The table lists around 1,800,000 distinct CDR3 sequences, about two fifths of them singletons, with under 25% in the top ten. This clonotype was sampled from a human donor in good health. The sample taken for sequencing was blood.

The CDR3 nucleotides are TGCAGCGTTGATTCTAGCGGCTACGAGCAGTACTTC. Translated: CSVDSSGYEQYF. The chain joins TRBV29-1 to TRBJ2-7, with 7 bases matching TRBD2. CDR1 and CDR2 from the germline V gene are SQVTM and ANQGSEA. V shed 3 bases and J 3 bases; nucleotides not matched to a gene: 2. The CDR3 contains 12 residues.